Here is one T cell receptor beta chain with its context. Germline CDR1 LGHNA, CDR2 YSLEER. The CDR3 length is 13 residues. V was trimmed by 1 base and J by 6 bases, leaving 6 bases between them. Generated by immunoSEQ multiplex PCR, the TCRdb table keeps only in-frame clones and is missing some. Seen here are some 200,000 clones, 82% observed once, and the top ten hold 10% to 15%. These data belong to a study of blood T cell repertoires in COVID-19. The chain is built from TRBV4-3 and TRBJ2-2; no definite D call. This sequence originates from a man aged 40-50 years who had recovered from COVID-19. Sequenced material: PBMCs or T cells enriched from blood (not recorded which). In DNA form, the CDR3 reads TGCGCCAGCAGCCAAGCGGCGGCCGGGGAGCTGTTTTTT. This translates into CASSQAAAGELFF.